These 30 T cell receptor beta chains came from one sample sequenced in a study of a mutant IDH1 vaccine in newly diagnosed glioma. These TCRs are of unknown antigen specificity. Time point of the sample: week 47, end of study. The vaccine gave 300 ug of a 20-mer mutant IDH1 peptide subcutaneously per dose. The repertoire was sequenced with immunoSEQ multiplex PCR; TCRdb's copy has only in-frame clones and lacks some. The sample comprises fewer than 70,000 clones, roughly 87% of which are singletons, and 3.8% rests with the top ten. Sample: PBMCs, taken from a glioma patient whose treatment included an IDH1 peptide vaccine. These receptors came from a man aged 25 to 40 with glioma.

The rearrangement joins TRBV11-3 to TRBJ2-2; D gene ambiguous. Germline V gives CDR1 SGHNT, CDR2 YENEEA. Trimming stripped 6 bases from V and 8 bases from J, with 10 bases between. The CDR3 is 12 amino acids. This CDR3 is CASSKLGGELFF. For the CDR3, the DNA is TGTGCCAGCAGTAAACTTGGGGGGGAGCTGTTTTTT.

CDR3 protein: CASSQPGQNYNEQFF. Written as DNA, the CDR3 is TGTGCCAGCAGTCAACCGGGACAGAACTACAATGAGCAGTTCTTC. The rearrangement links TRBV6-5 to TRBJ2-1; 7 bases map to TRBD1. The CDR3 totals 15 residues. V dropped 5 bases and J dropped 3; count of bases not matched to a gene: 7. In germline, CDR1 is MNHEY, CDR2 SVGAGI.

The chain couples TRBV7-9 to TRBJ1-1, with D possibly TRBD1 on 5 matching bases. CDR1 is SEHNR and CDR2 is FQNEAQ in the germline V gene (reference sequence). This CDR3 has 16 amino acids. Trimming shortened V by 5 bases and J by 6 bases, and 22 bases separated the two germline ends. The CDR3 loop is CASSTMGRGGISEAFF. The DNA of the CDR3 is TGTGCCAGCAGCACCATGGGGCGGGGGGGAATCTCTGAAGCTTTCTTT.

The chain uses TRBV5-5 and TRBJ2-5; perhaps TRBD1 as D (5 bases). Trimming pared 4 bases from V and 5 bases from J, leaving 9 bases between. The CDR3 extends over 12 amino acids. Germline CDR1 reads SGHKS; CDR2 reads YYEKEE (reference sequence). This chain's CDR3 is CASSPYRETQYF. The CDR3 DNA follows: TGTGCCAGCAGCCCCTACAGGGAGACCCAGTACTTC.

Here the CDR3 DNA reads TGTGCCAGCAGCTCGACAGGGGGGGGAAGGTTAGAGACCCAGTACTTC. It codes for CASSSTGGGRLETQYF. The chain has TRBV11-2 and TRBJ2-5; TRBD1 aligns across 9 bases. The CDR3 spans 16 residues. The V and J ends lost 4 bases and 4 bases, in that order; junction bases with no gene match: 10. CDR1 SGHAT and CDR2 FQNNGV come from the germline V gene.

The chain recombines TRBV28 with TRBJ1-5; 11 nucleotides agree with TRBD1. Germline CDR1 is MDHEN and CDR2 is SYDVKM. V trimming: 5 bases; J trimming: 1 base; junction bases outside the gene matches: 13. The CDR3 has 19 residues. CDR3 loop: CASSLGWTGGRPSNQPQHF. CDR3 coding DNA: TGTGCCAGCAGTCTCGGCTGGACAGGGGGCCGACCGAGCAATCAGCCCCAGCATTTT.

This chain joins TRBV7-6 and TRBJ1-2; D uncertain. Germline loops: CDR1 SGHVS, CDR2 FNYEAQ. V lost 1 base, J lost 4 bases, and 19 bases lay in between. The CDR3 runs to 17 residues. CDR3 protein: CASSLEYSNYGGYGYTF. Written as DNA, the CDR3 is TGTGCCAGCAGCTTAGAGTACAGCAATTATGGAGGCTATGGCTACACCTTC.

This rearrangement joins TRBV7-6 to TRBJ2-1; TRBD2 matches at 9 bases. The junction had 12 bases not matched to a gene; V was cut back by 7 bases and J by 5 bases. Germline CDR1 is SGHVS and CDR2 is FNYEAQ. The CDR3 contains 16 residues. The CDR3 sequence is CASTLIGVAGDNEQFF. The CDR3 DNA is TGTGCCAGCACCCTGATTGGGGTAGCGGGGGACAATGAGCAGTTCTTC. The variable domain in full, with the rest retrieved from reference TRBV7-6 and TRBJ2-1, is GAGVSQSPRYKVTKRGQDVALRCDPISGHVSLYWYRQALGQGPEFLTYFNYEAQQDKSGLPNDRFSAERPEGSISTLTIQRTEQRDSAMYRCASTLIGVAGDNEQFFGPGTRLTVL.

This clone appeared once. The rearrangement uses TRBV5-8 and TRBJ2-1, with 14 bases aligning to TRBD2. CDR1 is SGHTS, CDR2 YDEGEE, per germline. This CDR3 comprises 18 residues. V dropped 4 bases and J dropped 8; count of bases not matched to a gene: 14. For the CDR3, the DNA is TGTGCCAGCAGCCCCTCAAAGACTAGCGGGGGGGCCTTGGATGAGCAGTTCTTC. This gives the protein CASSPSKTSGGALDEQFF. The full variable domain, its missing parts supplied by reference TRBV5-8 and TRBJ2-1, is EAGVTQSPTHLIKTRGQQATLRCSPISGHTSVYWYQQALGLGLQFLLWYDEGEERNRGNFPPRFSGRQFPNYSSELNVNALELEDSALYLCASSPSKTSGGALDEQFFGPGTRLTVL.

J is TRBJ1-5 and V is TRBV7-9; the match to TRBD1 covers 8 bases. The J segment lost 9 bases and the V segment lost 1 base, leaving 5 bases of the junction unmatched. Looked up from germline, CDR1 is SEHNR and CDR2 is FQNEAQ (reference sequence). This CDR3 comprises 14 residues. The CDR3 DNA sequence: TGTGCCAGCAGCTTAGGGACAGGGTTGGGGCCCCAGCATTTT. Protein: CASSLGTGLGPQHF.

This clone was seen a few times. For the CDR3, the DNA is TGCGCCAGCAGCTTTTCCAAGGGCAATGAGCAGTTCTTC. This encodes CASSFSKGNEQFF. The chain has TRBV5-1 and TRBJ2-1, with D uncertain. CDR1 SGHRS and CDR2 YFSETQ come from the germline V gene. Trimming took off 2 bases at V and 6 bases at J, with 9 bases between the two ends. The CDR3 extends over 13 amino acids.

This clone came up once. The rearrangement uses TRBV6-5 and TRBJ1-6; D possibly corresponds to TRBD1 (5 bases). This CDR3 is 15 amino acids long. V shed 5 bases and J shed 7 bases, with 15 bases lying between them. CDR1 is MNHEY and CDR2 is SVGAGI in the germline V gene. Written as DNA, the CDR3 is TGTGCCAGCAGTAGACACCAGCCAGGGAATTCACCCCTCCACTTT. Its protein product is CASSRHQPGNSPLHF.

The chain combines TRBV6-5 with TRBJ2-1, with TRBD1 matching over 10 bases. Germline V CDR1 and CDR2: MNHEY, SVGAGI. The length of the CDR3 is 15 residues. Trimming at V came to 5 bases and at J to 5 bases, leaving 6 bases not matched to a gene. CDR3 loop: CASSIDRGRNNEQFF. In nucleotides, the CDR3 is TGTGCCAGCAGTATTGACAGGGGGCGAAACAATGAGCAGTTCTTC.

This clone was recorded only once. V is TRBV11-2 and J is TRBJ2-7; D may match TRBD1 or TRBD2 (7 bases each). The V gene's germline CDR1 is SGHAT and CDR2 FQNNGV. The CDR3 contains 14 residues. Trimming cost V 3 bases and J 1 base, with 10 bases left between them. The CDR3 DNA is TGTGCCAGCAGCTTGCAGGGGGGGTCCTACGAGCAGTACTTC. Translating gives CASSLQGGSYEQYF.

In this sample, this clone turned up once. The chain has TRBV2 and TRBJ2-7; a weak D match, TRBD2 (5 bases). V was shortened by 6 bases and J by 4 bases, with 7 bases between the two germline ends. From germline, CDR1 is SNHLY and CDR2 FYNNEI. The CDR3 extends over 11 amino acids. CDR3 bases: TGTGCCAGCAGCGGGGTATACGAGCAGTACTTC. Encoded protein: CASSGVYEQYF.

V and J are TRBV5-1 and TRBJ2-1; 7 nucleotides align to TRBD1. The germline V gene encodes CDR1 SGHRS and CDR2 YFSETQ. V gave up 2 bases and J gave up 7 bases; unmatched junction bases: 9. The CDR3 is made up of 15 amino acids. DNA for the CDR3: TGCGCCAGCAGCTTATACAGGGGCCCTTGGAATGAGCAGTTCTTC. Its translation is CASSLYRGPWNEQFF.

The chain has TRBV30 and TRBJ1-3; D remains unclear. Trimming left V 4 bases short and J 0 bases short, with 16 bases between. This CDR3 is built from 16 residues. The germline gives CDR1 GTSNPN, CDR2 SVGIG (reference sequence). The CDR3, as DNA: TGTGCCTGGACCATTGTTGGAGTTTCCTCTGGAAACACCATATATTTT. It codes for CAWTIVGVSSGNTIYF.

The CDR3 bases are TGTGCCAGCTCACCACTCGAATCCTCTGGAAACACCATATATTTT. The encoded protein is CASSPLESSGNTIYF. The chain couples TRBV18 to TRBJ1-3, with D unresolved. Trimming took 1 base from V and 0 from J, leaving 7 bases between them. Germline V gene data show CDR1 as KGHSH and CDR2 as LQKENI. CDR3 length: 15 residues.

This clone was observed a handful of times. V usage is TRBV27 and J usage is TRBJ1-1; D perhaps matches TRBD1 (5 bases). Trimming stripped 5 bases from V and 0 bases from J, with 7 bases between. Germline V CDR1 and CDR2: MNHEY, SMNVEV (reference sequence). The CDR3 length is 13 residues. DNA of the CDR3: TGTGCCAGCAGTGCAGGGATGAACACTGAAGCTTTCTTT. Translating it yields CASSAGMNTEAFF.

This clone was picked up a small number of times. The J gene is TRBJ1-1, the V gene TRBV21-1. TRBV21-1 is a pseudogene locus. CDR3 length equals 13 residues. CDR3 sequence reads: CATKPGEPTEAFF. The CDR3, as DNA: TGTGCCACCAAACCGGGGGAGCCCACTGAAGCTTTCTTT.

CDR3 DNA sequence: TGTGCCAGCAGCTTAGGTTTCGCACAGGGAGAAGGGTATGGCTACACCTTC. It yields the protein CASSLGFAQGEGYGYTF. This chain links TRBV7-9 with TRBJ1-2; D might be TRBD1 (6 bases). V was trimmed by 1 base and J by 5 bases, leaving 20 bases between them. The CDR3 has 17 amino acids. The germline CDR1 and CDR2 sequences are SEHNR and FQNEAQ (reference sequence).

The chain has TRBV10-2 and TRBJ2-2; D is ambiguous. This CDR3 spans 13 amino acids. The V gene's germline CDR1 is WSHSY and CDR2 SAAADI. The V gene lost 4 bases and the J gene lost 5 bases, with 8 bases spanning the gap. CDR3 in amino acids: CASSGLITGELFF. DNA of the CDR3: TGCGCCAGCAGTGGGCTGATAACCGGGGAGCTGTTTTTT.

V usage is TRBV4-1 and J usage is TRBJ2-3; D may be TRBD2 (5 bases). V was clipped by 0 bases and J by 8 bases, with 15 bases between them. This CDR3 comprises 15 residues. The germline gives CDR1 MGHRA, CDR2 YSYEKL. The CDR3 protein is CASSQERQALATQYF. CDR3 coding DNA: TGCGCCAGCAGCCAAGAGAGGCAGGCGCTAGCTACGCAGTATTTT.

The chain joins TRBV2 to TRBJ2-7, with D tentatively TRBD1 (7 bases). The CDR3 covers 14 residues. Trimming cost V 7 bases and J 1 base, with 14 bases left between them. The germline CDR1 and CDR2 sequences are SNHLY and FYNNEI. This chain's CDR3 is CASTGTAGSYEQYF. The CDR3 DNA follows: TGTGCCAGCACGGGGACAGCGGGTTCCTACGAGCAGTACTTC.

The chain carries TRBV27 and TRBJ1-6; D remains ambiguous. The CDR3 consists of 12 residues. V lost 3 bases, J lost 7 bases, and 4 bases lay in between. In germline, CDR1 is MNHEY, CDR2 SMNVEV (reference sequence). In DNA, the CDR3 is TGTGCCAGCAGTTTCCCCAATTCACCCCTCCACTTT. Protein sequence: CASSFPNSPLHF.

This chain links TRBV7-9 with TRBJ2-7; D gene uncertain. This CDR3 is 11 amino acids long. Trimming cost V 3 bases and J 1 base, with 1 base left between them. Germline V gives CDR1 SEHNR, CDR2 FQNEAQ (reference sequence). The CDR3 coding sequence is TGTGCCAGCAGCTTTTCCTACGAGCAGTACTTC. Its translation is CASSFSYEQYF.

The J gene is TRBJ1-1, the V gene TRBV19; TRBD1 might be the D (6 bases). The germline V gene has CDR1 LNHDA and CDR2 SQIVND (reference sequence). The CDR3 length is 15 residues. V lost 6 bases to trimming and J lost 4 bases, with 18 bases between them. The CDR3 protein is CASRVLGGGSTEAFF. Here the CDR3 DNA reads TGTGCCAGTAGGGTTTTGGGAGGGGGGAGCACTGAAGCTTTCTTT.

The chain has TRBV7-9 and TRBJ2-5; TRBD1 agrees at 10 bases. Germline-derived CDR1 and CDR2 are SEHNR and FQNEAQ (reference sequence). V was clipped by 11 bases and J by 5 bases; unmatched bases: 11. The CDR3 length is 14 residues. CDR3 region: CAFKTGGAAETQYF. The CDR3 DNA follows: TGTGCCTTTAAGACAGGGGGCGCGGCGGAGACCCAGTACTTC.

This clone was counted a few times. The CDR3 region is CSVEDQSNTEAFF. The CDR3 bases are TGCAGCGTTGAGGACCAATCGAACACTGAAGCTTTCTTT. V and J are TRBV29-1 and TRBJ1-1; D gene uncertain. Trimming left V 3 bases short and J 1 base short, with 9 bases between. The CDR3 has 13 amino acids. Germline V lookup: CDR1 SQVTM, CDR2 ANQGSEA.

The chain couples TRBV30 to TRBJ2-7; D uncertain. V dropped 5 bases and J dropped 0 bases, with 8 bases sitting between them. CDR3 length equals 12 residues. CDR1 and CDR2 (germline): GTSNPN, SVGIG (reference sequence). As DNA, the CDR3 is TGTGCCTGGTCGGAGAACTCCTACGAGCAGTACTTC. It translates to CAWSENSYEQYF.